The entry below describes one TCR beta chain. The antigen is unknown. Assay used: immunoSEQ multiplex PCR; TCRdb lists only in-frame clones, some missing. The sample consists of under 150,000 clones, 75% to 90% of them appearing once. The data belong to a study of T cell responses to AZD1222 COVID-19 vaccine. Study conclusions and caveats: The study found Spike-specific TCR breadth and depth rose after two AZD1222 doses. Dominant at 160-218 and 743-854, vaccine-associated CD4 TCRs also spanned spike. Only a handful of people who got AZD1222 tested seropositive at baseline. Donors were mostly white British, more females; clonal diversity possibly underestimated.

Trimming stripped 6 bases from V and 0 bases from J, with 16 bases between. Germline lookup yields CDR1 SGHDT and CDR2 YYEEEE. There are 16 residues in the CDR3. Sequenced here: peripheral blood, sampled on day 0 of MenACWY control vaccination. This chain connects TRBV5-6 to TRBJ1-3; TRBD1 is a possible D gene (5 bases). This receptor was obtained from an adult in good health. The CDR3 loop reads CASNPGPSLSGNTIYF. CDR3 nucleotide sequence: TGTGCCAGCAACCCGGGACCCAGCCTCTCTGGAAACACCATATATTTT. The full variable domain, its missing parts supplied by reference TRBV5-6 and TRBJ1-3, is DAGVTQSPTHLIKTRGQQVTLRCSPKSGHDTVSWYQQALGQGPQFIFQYYEEEERQRGNFPDRFSGHQFPNYSSELNVNALLLGDSALYLCASNPGPSLSGNTIYFGEGSWLTVV.